The 20 T cell receptor beta chains given below trace back to one sample, sequenced in a study of CD8 T cells in ankylosing spondylitis. From the 5' RACE reads, TCRdb called clonotypes with MiXCR, one entry per CDR3 protein. Of about 160,000 distinct CDR3 sequences listed, under 55% are singletons. The sample was synovial fluid, either unsorted or a sorted T cell fraction (not recorded which). These receptors all come from a male donor with ankylosing spondylitis.

The chain recombines TRBV28 with TRBJ2-3; D is unclear. Germline V gene sequence: CDR1 MDHEN, CDR2 SYDVKM. Trimming left V 5 bases short and J 1 base short, with 16 bases between. This CDR3 is built from 16 residues. The CDR3 loop is CASSTLTLRGTDTQYF. CDR3 sequence (DNA): TGTGCCAGCAGTACCCTAACGTTAAGGGGCACAGATACGCAGTATTTT.

The chain couples TRBV12-3 or TRBV12-4 to TRBJ2-5; perhaps TRBD2 as D (7 bases). This CDR3 contains 13 residues. V was trimmed by 7 bases and J by 5 bases, leaving 14 bases between them. CDR3 in amino acids: CASNLEGGETQYF. The DNA for the CDR3 is TGTGCCAGCAATTTGGAGGGGGGGGAGACCCAGTACTTC.

This clonotype was recorded many times. V is TRBV27 and J is TRBJ1-1; 8 nucleotides align to TRBD1. V shed 7 bases, J shed 4 bases, and the junction held 8 bases outside the gene matches. Looked up from germline, CDR1 is MNHEY and CDR2 is SMNVEV (reference sequence). The CDR3 has 14 amino acids. In DNA, the CDR3 is TGTGCCAGCAACGTCTTGGGGACAGGCACTGAAGCTTTCTTT. Its translation: CASNVLGTGTEAFF.

The chain carries TRBV20-1 and TRBJ1-5, with a tentative D call TRBD1 (6 bases). The germline V gene encodes CDR1 DFQATT and CDR2 SNEGSKA (reference sequence). This CDR3 is 22 amino acids long. Trimming removed 5 bases at V and 0 bases at J, with 35 bases between. The DNA for the CDR3 is TGCAGTGCTCTCCGTTCCCCGCTGAAGGTGGACAGTATAGATAATAGCAATCAGCCCCAGCATTTT. Protein: CSALRSPLKVDSIDNSNQPQHF.

The chain is built from TRBV5-1 and TRBJ2-7, with 8 bases fitting TRBD1. J lost 1 base, V lost 2 bases, and 2 bases had no gene match. This CDR3 spans 14 amino acids. Germline CDR1 reads SGHRS; CDR2 reads YFSETQ. The DNA of the CDR3 is TGCGCCAGCAGCTTCAGGGGGCCTTCCTACGAGCAGTACTTC. Residues: CASSFRGPSYEQYF.

The chain couples TRBV6-5 to TRBJ1-5, with D possibly being TRBD1 (6 bases). The CDR3 has 14 residues. V was trimmed by 0 bases and J by 7 bases, leaving 10 bases between them. Germline values: CDR1 MNHEY, CDR2 SVGAGI. The CDR3 DNA follows: TGTGCCAGCAGTTACTCGATGGACAGCCAGCCCCAGCATTTT. Translated, it gives CASSYSMDSQPQHF.

In this sample, this clonotype turned up a few times. This chain links TRBV25-1 with TRBJ2-2, with 11 positions matching TRBD2. V dropped 7 bases and J dropped 0; count of bases not matched to a gene: 13. CDR3 length: 19 residues. Germline loops: CDR1 MGHDK, CDR2 SYGVNS. CDR3 loop: CASKNISLLAGANTGELFF. For the CDR3, the DNA is TGTGCCAGCAAGAACATAAGCTTACTAGCGGGAGCGAACACCGGGGAGCTGTTTTTT.

This clonotype was counted only a few times. The gene calls are TRBV20-1 and TRBJ2-1; 9 positions match TRBD2. This CDR3 is built from 15 residues. V was clipped by 5 bases and J by 7 bases; unmatched bases: 12. Germline V lookup: CDR1 DFQATT, CDR2 SNEGSKA (reference sequence). CDR3 sequence: CSAEGASGMRNEQFF. CDR3 in DNA: TGCAGTGCTGAAGGGGCTAGCGGGATGAGGAATGAGCAGTTCTTC.

The chain has TRBV12-3 or TRBV12-4 and TRBJ2-1, with D uncertain. This CDR3 is 17 amino acids long. V was shortened by 5 bases and J by 0 bases, with 17 bases between the two germline ends. CDR3 sequence reads: CASSPTGWTSSYNEQFF. CDR3 in DNA: TGTGCCAGCAGTCCTACCGGCTGGACCAGCTCCTACAATGAGCAGTTCTTC.

In its sample, this clonotype was seen a few times. This rearrangement joins TRBV12-3 or TRBV12-4 to TRBJ2-1; weak D call: TRBD1 (6 bases). The CDR3 extends over 13 amino acids. The V gene lost 5 bases and the J gene lost 4 bases, with 9 bases spanning the gap. CDR3 amino acids: CASSPGHYNEQFF. DNA for the CDR3: TGTGCCAGCAGTCCGGGACATTACAATGAGCAGTTCTTC.

The chain is built from TRBV4-2 and TRBJ2-3; D unresolved. This CDR3 contains 14 residues. Germline V gene sequence: CDR1 LGHNA, CDR2 YNFKEQ. V lost 2 bases and J lost 6, with 12 bases in between. CDR3 amino acids: CASSQYDESDTQYF. The CDR3 DNA sequence: TGTGCCAGCAGCCAATACGATGAGAGCGATACGCAGTATTTT.

The rearrangement links TRBV4-1 to TRBJ1-2; 10 bases are a match to TRBD1. The germline gives CDR1 MGHRA, CDR2 YSYEKL. After removal of 4 bases from V and 5 bases from J, the junction contained 7 bases not matched to a gene. The CDR3 sequence is 15 residues long. CDR3 protein: CASSRETGGVYGYTF. CDR3 nucleotides: TGCGCCAGCAGCCGAGAGACAGGGGGCGTTTATGGCTACACCTTC.

The chain combines TRBV29-1 with TRBJ2-2; 7 nucleotides align to TRBD2. After removal of 4 bases from V and 6 bases from J, the junction contained 2 bases not matched to a gene. The CDR3 loop spans 12 amino acids. The germline gives CDR1 SQVTM, CDR2 ANQGSEA. This CDR3 reads CSVASGAGELFF. CDR3 sequence (DNA): TGCAGCGTTGCCAGCGGGGCCGGGGAGCTGTTTTTT.

This chain links TRBV11-2 with TRBJ2-1; TRBD1 matches 9 bases. The CDR3 covers 17 residues. CDR1 SGHAT and CDR2 FQNNGV come from the germline V gene. Losses at the gene ends were 3 bases for V and 15 bases for J; bases not matched to a gene: 21. This CDR3 is CASSFSRPGQGSLAWFF. In DNA, the CDR3 is TGTGCCAGCAGCTTCAGCCGACCGGGACAGGGTTCCCTAGCTTGGTTCTTC. Filled out from reference TRBV11-2 and TRBJ2-1, the complete variable domain reads EAGVAQSPRYKIIEKRQSVAFWCNPISGHATLYWYQQILGQGPKLLIQFQNNGVVDDSQLPKDRFSAERLKGVDSTLKIQPAKLEDSAVYLCASSFSRPGQGSLAWFFGPGTRLTVL.

Here the CDR3 reads CASSQTGYYYYGYTF. CDR3 sequence (DNA): TGTGCCAGCAGCCAAACAGGTTACTATTACTATGGCTACACCTTC. This chain uses TRBV3-1 with TRBJ1-2, with D maybe TRBD1 (5 bases). The CDR3 loop spans 15 amino acids. V dropped 2 bases and J dropped 3 bases, with 13 bases sitting between them. Germline assignment: CDR1 LGHDT and CDR2 YNNKEL (reference sequence).

The chain is built from TRBV27 and TRBJ2-1, with a possible D match to TRBD2 (5 bases). The CDR3 is 11 residues long. CDR1 is MNHEY, CDR2 SMNVEV, per germline (reference sequence). Between the trimmed V and J ends, which lost 7 bases and 9 bases, there was a span of 10 bases. The CDR3 protein is CASTGNGEQFF. DNA for the CDR3: TGTGCCAGCACCGGGAACGGTGAGCAGTTCTTC.

This clonotype was observed a handful of times. This sequence joins TRBV27 and TRBJ1-5; the D is unclear. CDR3 length: 15 residues. In germline, CDR1 is MNHEY, CDR2 SMNVEV (reference sequence). Trimming took 0 bases from V and 3 from J, leaving 9 bases between them. The DNA of the CDR3 is TGTGCCAGCAGTTTATCTCGAGGGTACAATCAGCCCCAGCATTTT. Translating it yields CASSLSRGYNQPQHF.

The V and J genes are TRBV19 and TRBJ2-5; D might be TRBD2 (5 bases). This CDR3 region has 16 residues. CDR1 and CDR2 from the germline V gene are LNHDA and SQIVND (reference sequence). V shed 1 base and J shed 0 bases, with 12 bases lying between them. CDR3 in amino acids: CASSIVGGPHQETQYF. DNA for the CDR3: TGTGCCAGTAGTATAGTCGGCGGGCCCCACCAAGAGACCCAGTACTTC.

The chain joins TRBV28 to TRBJ1-2; 9 bases line up with TRBD1. Looked up from germline, CDR1 is MDHEN and CDR2 is SYDVKM. This CDR3 contains 14 residues. V lost 5 bases to trimming and J lost 4 bases; unmatched junction nucleotides: 5. The CDR3 loop reads CASSRLTGGYGYTF. DNA for the CDR3: TGTGCCAGCAGTCGCCTGACAGGGGGCTATGGCTACACCTTC.

The chain combines TRBV6-5 with TRBJ1-2; the D is unclear. V lost 2 bases and J 1 base, leaving 14 bases between the germline ends. Germline V gene data show CDR1 as MNHEY and CDR2 as SVGAGI. The CDR3 is 16 residues long. The CDR3 region has the DNA TGTGCCAGCAGTTACGACCTCTATTCTCTTAACTATGGCTACACCTTC. Translated: CASSYDLYSLNYGYTF.